Below, 23 T cell receptor beta chains from the same sample are listed, as sequenced in a study of cytotoxic CD8 clonotypes in ibrutinib-treated CLL. Here immunoSEQ multiplex PCR was the method, and the copy in TCRdb shows in-frame clones only, minus some. Here the sample spans more than 200,000 clones, 75% to 85% being singletons. The sample was PBMCs, taken after 12 months of ibrutinib treatment. These receptors all come from a human donor with chronic lymphocytic leukemia.

About this clone: At one end the junction does not follow the germline gene, possibly because of a read error. This rearrangement joins TRBV7-7 to TRBJ2-1; 7 bases agree with TRBD1. The CDR3 spans 13 residues. Germline CDR1 SSHAT, CDR2 FNYEAQ (reference sequence). The CDR3 region is CASSFAGGNEQFF. In DNA form, the CDR3 reads TGTGCTAGCAGCTTTGCAGGGGGCAATGAGCAGTTCTTC.

The J gene is TRBJ1-1, the V gene TRBV7-9; D is ambiguous. Trimming cost V 5 bases and J 3 bases, with 16 bases left between them. Germline V lookup: CDR1 SEHNR, CDR2 FQNEAQ (reference sequence). The CDR3 is 15 amino acids. The chain's CDR3 is CASSHLTSVDTEAFF. CDR3 DNA: TGTGCCAGCAGCCATCTAACGAGTGTGGACACTGAAGCTTTCTTT.

This chain joins TRBV7-8 and TRBJ1-1, with a possible D match to TRBD1 (5 bases). The germline V and J ends were trimmed by 7 bases and 1 base, with 16 bases remaining between them. In germline, CDR1 is SGHVS, CDR2 FQNEAQ. CDR3 length equals 15 residues. The CDR3 reads CASKPPGTRNTEAFF. CDR3 sequence (DNA): TGTGCCAGCAAACCACCCGGGACCAGGAACACTGAAGCTTTCTTT.

The CDR3 DNA reads TGTGCCAGCAGTCAGTCGGGACCTGTTTACGAGCAGTACTTC. It encodes CASSQSGPVYEQYF. This chain joins TRBV6-5 and TRBJ2-7; tentatively, D is TRBD1 or TRBD2 (5 bases each). The germline CDR1 and CDR2 sequences are MNHEY and SVGAGI. The CDR3 consists of 14 residues. Trimming pared 5 bases from V and 4 bases from J, leaving 15 bases between.

This clone has more than one count but fewer than ten. Written as DNA, the CDR3 is TGTGCCAGCAGCTTAGGTACCCTAGCGGGAGGGCCGACAGATACGCAGTATTTT. Translation: CASSLGTLAGGPTDTQYF. The chain couples TRBV7-9 to TRBJ2-3; TRBD2 aligns across 12 bases. V shed 1 base, J shed 3 bases, and the junction held 8 bases outside the gene matches. CDR1 is SEHNR, CDR2 FQNEAQ, per germline (reference sequence). The CDR3 contains 18 residues.

The gene calls are TRBV7-9 and TRBJ2-7; 7 bases line up with TRBD2. Germline CDR1 is SEHNR and CDR2 is FQNEAQ (reference sequence). This CDR3 has 13 amino acids. V trimming: 6 bases; J trimming: 5 bases; junction bases outside the gene matches: 7. This chain's CDR3 is CASSRTGGHEQYF. The CDR3 region has the DNA TGTGCCAGCAGTCGAACGGGAGGTCACGAGCAGTACTTC.

The table lists this clone with a count of one. The DNA of the CDR3 is TGCGCCAGCAGCCCGGGGAGTGGCCTGGGCAATGAGCAGTTCTTC. Its protein product is CASSPGSGLGNEQFF. The rearrangement uses TRBV5-1 and TRBJ2-1, with D perhaps TRBD2 (5 bases). Germline-derived CDR1 and CDR2 are SGHRS and YFSETQ. Trimming removed 4 bases at V and 6 bases at J, with 17 bases between. The CDR3 loop spans 15 amino acids. The variable domain in full, with the rest retrieved from reference TRBV5-1 and TRBJ2-1, is KAGVTQTPRYLIKTRGQQVTLSCSPISGHRSVSWYQQTPGQGLQFLFEYFSETQRNKGNFPGRFSGRQFSNSRSEMNVSTLELGDSALYLCASSPGSGLGNEQFFGPGTRLTVL.

The table lists this clone with a few counts. V is TRBV18 and J is TRBJ1-6, with D possibly being TRBD1 (6 bases). Germline V CDR1 and CDR2: KGHSH, LQKENI. Trimming took 3 bases from V and 8 from J, leaving 8 bases between them. The CDR3 extends over 13 amino acids. The DNA for the CDR3 is TGTGCCAGCTCACCCAGGGGTGATTCACCCCTCCACTTT. Encoded protein: CASSPRGDSPLHF. Combining the CDR3 with reference TRBV18 and TRBJ1-6 gives the whole variable domain NAGVMQNPRHLVRRRGQEARLRCSPMKGHSHVYWYRQLPEEGLKFMVYLQKENIIDESGMPKERFSAEFPKEGPSILRIQQVVRGDSAAYFCASSPRGDSPLHFGNGTRLTVT.

For the CDR3, the DNA is TGTGCCAGCAGCTTTACAGGGGGCAGCCCAGATACGCAGTATTTT. Its protein product is CASSFTGGSPDTQYF. The V and J genes are TRBV7-8 and TRBJ2-3, with TRBD1 matching 9 bases. V lost 3 bases, J lost 4 bases, and 5 bases stayed unmatched. In germline, CDR1 is SGHVS, CDR2 FQNEAQ. This CDR3 has 15 residues.

With regard to this clone: An end of the junction differs from the germline gene, which may be a read error. The genes are TRBV14 and TRBJ1-2, with D unclear. The CDR3 is made up of 13 amino acids. Germline V gene data show CDR1 as SGHDN and CDR2 as FVKESK. CDR3 nucleotide sequence: TGTGCCAGCAGTCAAGTCAGAGGAAGTGGCTACACCTTC. Its translation is CASSQVRGSGYTF.

The V call is TRBV6-5, the J call TRBJ2-5; 10 nucleotides align to TRBD2. J was trimmed by 9 bases and V by 6 bases; bases with no gene match: 13. This CDR3 is built from 15 residues. The V gene's germline CDR1 is MNHEY and CDR2 SVGAGI. For the CDR3, the DNA is TGTGCCAGCAGCTCCAGCGGGGGGGCTGCCCAGCCCCAGTACTTC. Translating gives CASSSSGGAAQPQYF.

This clone occurred a few times. The chain has TRBV28 and TRBJ1-5, with D possibly matching TRBD1 (5 bases). Germline CDR1 and CDR2: MDHEN and SYDVKM. The CDR3 has 14 residues. The V gene lost 1 base and the J gene lost 6 bases, with 10 bases spanning the gap. CDR3 region: CASSLSGMSQPQHF. The CDR3 DNA reads as TGTGCCAGCAGTTTATCAGGGATGAGTCAGCCCCAGCATTTT.

The chain couples TRBV19 to TRBJ1-6, with D possibly being TRBD1 (5 bases). This CDR3 region has 15 residues. Germline values: CDR1 LNHDA, CDR2 SQIVND (reference sequence). Trimming cost V 8 bases and J 8 bases, with 19 bases left between them. The chain's CDR3 is CASSWIGGIDSPLHF. The DNA for the CDR3 is TGTGCCAGTTCTTGGATCGGGGGGATTGATTCACCCCTCCACTTT.

The chain employs TRBV7-6 and TRBJ1-1; D is ambiguous. CDR1 and CDR2 from the germline V gene are SGHVS and FNYEAQ. The CDR3 extends over 15 amino acids. V gave up 5 bases and J gave up 0 bases, with 13 bases separating them. This chain's CDR3 is CASSPLRSMNTEAFF. In DNA, the CDR3 is TGTGCCAGCAGCCCCCTTCGCAGCATGAACACTGAAGCTTTCTTT.

In this sample, this clone turned up a few times. The chain links TRBV15 to TRBJ2-3; TRBD2 matches at 8 bases. The CDR3 runs 15 residues. Per the germline V gene, CDR1 is LNHNV and CDR2 is YYDKDF (reference sequence). J gave up 2 bases and V 4 bases, and 5 bases lay outside the gene matches. CDR3 in DNA: TGTGCCACCAGCACTGGACTAGCTTACACAGATACGCAGTATTTT. Translating gives CATSTGLAYTDTQYF. The full variable domain, its missing parts supplied by reference TRBV15 and TRBJ2-3, is DAMVIQNPRYQVTQFGKPVTLSCSQTLNHNVMYWYQQKSSQAPKLLFHYYDKDFNNEADTPDNFQSRRPNTSFCFLDIRSPGLGDTAMYLCATSTGLAYTDTQYFGPGTRLTVL.

J is TRBJ1-2 and V is TRBV11-2; unclear D gene. Deletions cut 6 bases from V and 7 bases from J, with 15 bases between. The CDR3 has 13 amino acids. The germline V gene has CDR1 SGHAT and CDR2 FQNNGV. The CDR3 DNA reads TGTGCCAGCAGTACCGGGATCCTCGGTGGCTACACCTTC. Translating gives CASSTGILGGYTF.

This rearrangement joins TRBV5-1 to TRBJ2-3; no firm D call. The germline gives CDR1 SGHRS, CDR2 YFSETQ. The length of the CDR3 is 17 residues. The V gene lost 0 bases and the J gene lost 0 bases, with 14 bases spanning the gap. CDR3 region: CASSLVVANPSTDTQYF. DNA for the CDR3: TGCGCCAGCAGCTTGGTGGTTGCCAACCCTAGCACAGATACGCAGTATTTT. The full variable domain, with the rest looked up from reference TRBV5-1 and TRBJ2-3, is KAGVTQTPRYLIKTRGQQVTLSCSPISGHRSVSWYQQTPGQGLQFLFEYFSETQRNKGNFPGRFSGRQFSNSRSEMNVSTLELGDSALYLCASSLVVANPSTDTQYFGPGTRLTVL.

J is TRBJ2-7 and V is TRBV11-2; no clear D gene. The CDR3 totals 12 residues. Germline-derived CDR1 and CDR2 are SGHAT and FQNNGV. Trimming cost V 1 base and J 5 bases, with 6 bases left between them. CDR3 residues: CASSLGQDEQYF. The CDR3 nucleotides are TGTGCCAGCAGCTTAGGGCAGGACGAGCAGTACTTC.

The chain carries TRBV5-1 and TRBJ2-1, with D possibly TRBD2 on 6 matching bases. CDR1 SGHRS and CDR2 YFSETQ come from the germline V gene. Trimming left V 5 bases short and J 8 bases short, with 20 bases between. The CDR3 covers 15 residues. The CDR3 nucleotides read TGCGCCAGCAGACGCGTGCCGGGAGTCCCCGATGAGCAGTTCTTC. Protein product: CASRRVPGVPDEQFF.

This chain joins TRBV6-1 and TRBJ2-7; weak D call: TRBD2 (5 bases). CDR3 length equals 14 residues. Trimming stripped 6 bases from V and 0 bases from J, with 12 bases between. Germline lookup yields CDR1 MNHNS and CDR2 SASEGT. The CDR3: CASSVDGNSYEQYF. In nucleotides, the CDR3 is TGTGCCAGCAGCGTGGACGGGAACTCCTACGAGCAGTACTTC.

The chain combines TRBV19 with TRBJ2-7, with 7 nucleotides matching TRBD2. Trimming cost V 4 bases and J 2 bases; bases outside gene matches: 5. The length of the CDR3 is 14 residues. The germline gives CDR1 LNHDA, CDR2 SQIVND (reference sequence). In nucleotides, the CDR3 is TGTGCCAGTAGTAACCCGGGGGGAGCCTACGAGCAGTACTTC. This translates into CASSNPGGAYEQYF.

The gene calls are TRBV5-1 and TRBJ2-1, with D uncertain. This CDR3 has 12 residues. Germline V gene data show CDR1 as SGHRS and CDR2 as YFSETQ. The ends were cut back, 7 bases at V and 5 bases at J, with 10 bases in the middle. CDR3 loop: CASRAVDNEQFF. The CDR3 nucleotides read TGCGCCAGCCGGGCCGTGGACAATGAGCAGTTCTTC.

The chain joins TRBV19 to TRBJ1-5; D gene unclear. Germline CDR1 LNHDA, CDR2 SQIVND (reference sequence). This CDR3 comprises 14 residues. Trimming stripped 4 bases from V and 9 bases from J, with 16 bases between. The CDR3 DNA follows: TGTGCCAGTAGTACCATGACGCGGGGTCTGCCCCAGCATTTT. As protein: CASSTMTRGLPQHF.